This T cell receptor beta chain derives from a study of cytotoxic CD8 clonotypes in ibrutinib-treated CLL. Study as a whole: Partial responders approximately 25, complete 2; around twelve progressed and about 15 stayed in remission by median 68 months. Response samples were drawn at a median of around 12 months of treatment, range 6 to 36. Study-wide results and limits: There were few public clonotypes, and on treatment they contracted or stayed stable.

Only in-frame clones appear in the TCRdb table, and some are missing; sequencing was by immunoSEQ multiplex PCR. The table has about 200,000 clones, roughly 77% seen once; the top ten hold approximately 5.9%. A word on this clone: Its antigen is unknown.

V was cut by 3 bases and J by 4 bases, with 6 bases left in between. The CDR3 consists of 11 residues. Germline values: CDR1 DFQATT, CDR2 SNEGSKA (reference sequence). Sequenced here: PBMCs, sampled after 12 months of ibrutinib treatment. The clonotype originates from a human donor with chronic lymphocytic leukemia. The chain recombines TRBV20-1 with TRBJ2-5; D remains unclear. The CDR3 nucleotides are TGCAGTGCTAGTAAAGCAGAGACCCAGTACTTC. As protein: CSASKAETQYF.